A selection of T cell receptor beta chains follows, all from one sample in a study of T cell clones after liver transplantation. Only in-frame clones appear in the TCRdb table, and some are missing; sequencing was by immunoSEQ multiplex PCR. The sample shows fewer than 80,000 clones, 80% to 85% of them seen only once. The source was CD4+ T cells from blood, collected around 48 months after liver transplant. These receptors were collected from a human patient who received a liver transplant. A subset of T cells may come from the graft donor. CDR3s include the opening cysteine and the closing phenylalanine or tryptophan. The D gene is left open where the match is weak. Clone size, where shown, is once, few, many, or a class for clones that have expanded.

j_call d_call v_call clone_size cdr3_nt cdr3_aa
TRBJ2-3 NA TRBV5-6 NA TGTGCCAGCAGCTTCACAAGAGGCACAGATACGCAGTATTTT CASSFTRGTDTQYF
TRBJ2-3 NA TRBV7-2 NA TGTGCCAGCAGCCAAAAGGGGCAGGGGCAATCCGCTACGACGCAGTATTTT CASSQKGQGQSATTQYF
TRBJ1-5 NA TRBV4-2 few TGTGCCAGCAGACTGCAGGGCGTAAGCAATCAGCCCCAGCATTTT CASRLQGVSNQPQHF
TRBJ1-4 NA TRBV18 NA TGTGCCAGCTCACCCTCGTTACAGGGTTCTGGAAAACTGTTTTTT CASSPSLQGSGKLFF
TRBJ2-1 TRBD2 TRBV7-3 NA TGTGCCAGCAGCTTGAGGGGACTAGCGGATGAGCAGTTCTTC CASSLRGLADEQFF
TRBJ2-1 TRBD1 TRBV6-5 NA TGTGCCAGCAGCTCCGGGACAGGGAGGAATGAGCAGTTCTTC CASSSGTGRNEQFF
TRBJ1-3 NA TRBV9 few TGTGCCAGCAGCCCGTCTATCGGAAACACCATATATTTT CASSPSIGNTIYF
TRBJ1-2 NA TRBV6-1 NA TGTGCCAGCAGTTTCAAGGGCCTAGATGGCTACACCTTC CASSFKGLDGYTF
TRBJ1-1 NA TRBV19 NA TGTGCCAGTAGTCCCCGCGGGGTGAGGGGCACTGAAGCTTTCTTT CASSPRGVRGTEAFF
TRBJ2-2 NA TRBV18 NA TGTGCCAGCTCGCACGCAAGGGGAACCGGGGAGCTGTTTTTT CASSHARGTGELFF
TRBJ1-4 TRBD1 TRBV28 NA TGTGCCAGCAGTTCCCCCGGGACAGGTGAAAAACTGTTTTTT CASSSPGTGEKLFF
TRBJ2-5 TRBD2 TRBV27 NA TGTGCCAGCAGTTTCATAGGGACTAGCGGGCAAGAGACCCAGTACTTC CASSFIGTSGQETQYF
TRBJ2-7 TRBD1 TRBV6-5 few TGTGCCAGCAGACAGCAGGACAGGGGCCCCTACGAGCAGTACTTC CASRQQDRGPYEQYF
TRBJ1-2 NA TRBV4-3 NA TGCGCCAGCAGCCAAGATCTTGTGGGGTCGGTTGACTATGGCTACACCTTC CASSQDLVGSVDYGYTF
TRBJ2-3 TRBD2 TRBV4-3 NA TGCGCCAGCAGCCGTCGCAGCGGGGGTCGCACAGATACGCAGTATTTT CASSRRSGGRTDTQYF
TRBJ2-2 NA TRBV19 NA TGTGCCAGTTCCCCCCGGATGCCCGGGGAGCTGTTTTTT CASSPRMPGELFF
TRBJ2-1 TRBD1 TRBV11-1 NA TGTGCCAGCAGCTTAGCGAGGCGGGACAGGGGGCAGTTCTTC CASSLARRDRGQFF
TRBJ2-7 NA TRBV6-5 NA TGTGCCAGCAGTTTTTCGGGGTCGGGGGAGCAGTACTTC CASSFSGSGEQYF
TRBJ1-2 TRBD1 TRBV4-1 NA TGCGCCAGCAGCCAAAGACAGGGATCTTATGGCTACACCTTC CASSQRQGSYGYTF
TRBJ2-3 NA TRBV11-1 NA TGTGCCAGCAGTCCCACCGCACTAGCTAGCACAGATACGCAGTATTTT CASSPTALASTDTQYF
TRBJ2-7 TRBD2 TRBV7-2 NA TGTGCCAGCAGTCTTTTTTTAGCGGGGGGGACGATAAGCTCCTACGAGCAGTACTTC CASSLFLAGGTISSYEQYF
TRBJ2-4 TRBD1 TRBV7-2 NA TGTGCCAGCAGCCCGACGGACAGGGGCGCCAAAAACATTCAGTACTTC CASSPTDRGAKNIQYF
TRBJ2-3 NA TRBV5-5 NA TGTGCCAGCAGCAGCACAGGGTATAGCACAGATACGCAGTATTTT CASSSTGYSTDTQYF
TRBJ2-2 NA TRBV7-2 NA TGTGCCAGCAGTCCATCTTCCGGGGAGCTGTTTTTT CASSPSSGELFF
TRBJ1-1 TRBD1 TRBV6-5 NA TGTGCCAGCAGTTACCGACAGGGGGGCACTGAAGCTTTCTTT CASSYRQGGTEAFF
TRBJ2-7 NA TRBV5-1 once TGCGCCAGCAGCTTGGGGGCAACCTCCTACGAGCAGTACTTC CASSLGATSYEQYF
TRBJ1-3 NA TRBV4-1 few TGCGCCAGCAGCCAAGGTCCCCAAGGCGGCGCTGGAAACACCATATATTTT CASSQGPQGGAGNTIYF
TRBJ2-3 NA TRBV27 NA TGTGCCAGCAGTTTACAGGGGATGGGTACAGATACGCAGTATTTT CASSLQGMGTDTQYF